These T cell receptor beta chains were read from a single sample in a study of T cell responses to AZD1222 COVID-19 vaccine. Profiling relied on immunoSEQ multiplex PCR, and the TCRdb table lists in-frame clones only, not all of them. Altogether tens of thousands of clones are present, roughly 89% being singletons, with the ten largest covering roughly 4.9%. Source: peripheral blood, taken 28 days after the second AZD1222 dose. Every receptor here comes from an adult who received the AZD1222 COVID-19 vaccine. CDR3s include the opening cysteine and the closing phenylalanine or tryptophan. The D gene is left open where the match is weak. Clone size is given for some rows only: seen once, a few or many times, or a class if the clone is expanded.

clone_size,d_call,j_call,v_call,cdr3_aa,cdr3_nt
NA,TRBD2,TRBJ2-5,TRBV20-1,CSASEGLAQETQYF,TGCAGTGCTAGTGAGGGACTAGCCCAAGAGACCCAGTACTTC
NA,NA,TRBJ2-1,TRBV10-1,CASSESRRNEQFF,TGCGCCAGCAGTGAGTCTCGGCGCAATGAGCAGTTCTTC
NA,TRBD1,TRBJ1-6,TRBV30,CAWRGRGRSPLHF,TGTGCCTGGAGGGGCAGGGGGAGGTCACCCCTCCACTTT
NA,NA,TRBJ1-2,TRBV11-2,CASSLDPQTDYGYTF,TGTGCCAGCAGCTTAGACCCTCAGACGGACTATGGCTACACCTTC
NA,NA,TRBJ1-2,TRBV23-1,CAREGCSGYTF,TGCGCCAGAGAGGGCTGCTCAGGCTACACCTTC
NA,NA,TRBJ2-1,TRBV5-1,CASSLGANNEQFF,TGCGCCAGCAGCTTGGGGGCGAACAATGAGCAGTTCTTC
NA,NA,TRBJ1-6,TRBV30,CAWGFSYSPLHF,TGTGCCTGGGGATTTAGTTATTCACCCCTCCACTTT
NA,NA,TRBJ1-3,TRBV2,CASSDVGRAGNTIYF,TGTGCCAGCAGTGACGTGGGGAGGGCTGGAAACACCATATATTTT
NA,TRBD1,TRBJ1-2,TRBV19,CASSHDRGDGYTF,TGTGCCAGTAGCCACGACAGGGGGGATGGCTACACCTTC
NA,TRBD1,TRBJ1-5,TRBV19,CASSPTGDNQPQHF,TGTGCCAGTAGTCCGACAGGGGACAATCAGCCCCAGCATTTT
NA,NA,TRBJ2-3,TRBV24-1,CATSDLGEDTQYF,TGTGCCACCAGTGATTTGGGGGAAGATACGCAGTATTTT
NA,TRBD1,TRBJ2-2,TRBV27,CASSLRAGGTGELFF,TGTGCCAGCAGTTTAAGGGCAGGGGGCACCGGGGAGCTGTTTTTT
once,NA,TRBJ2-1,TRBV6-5,CASTRTPYSYNEQFF,TGTGCCAGCACCCGGACACCCTACTCCTACAATGAGCAGTTCTTC
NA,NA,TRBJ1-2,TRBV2,CASSENVPSWGYTF,TGTGCCAGCAGTGAAAACGTGCCCAGCTGGGGCTACACCTTC
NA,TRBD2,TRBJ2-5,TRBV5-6,CASSLAGTSEETQYF,TGTGCCAGCAGCTTGGCCGGGACTAGCGAAGAGACCCAGTACTTC
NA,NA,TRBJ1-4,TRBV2,CASSETGGVGGNEKLFF,TGTGCCAGCAGTGAAACGGGGGGTGTAGGTGGGAATGAAAAACTGTTTTTT
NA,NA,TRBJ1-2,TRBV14,CASSQLRIVGRAFGVGYTF,TGTGCCAGCAGCCAATTAAGGATTGTGGGGCGGGCCTTCGGGGTAGGCTACACCTTC
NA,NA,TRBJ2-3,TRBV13,CASSSDASSCYF,TGTGCCAGCAGCTCAGACGCCTCAAGCTGTTATTTT
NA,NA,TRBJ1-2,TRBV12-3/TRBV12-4,CASSLGQIYGYTF,TGTGCCAGCAGTTTGGGGCAGATCTATGGCTACACCTTC
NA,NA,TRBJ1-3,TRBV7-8,CASSLPGNTIYF,TGTGCCAGCAGCTTACCTGGAAACACCATATATTTT
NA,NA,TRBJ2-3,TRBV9,CASSVGVSEYTDTQYF,TGTGCCAGCAGCGTAGGGGTTAGCGAATACACAGATACGCAGTATTTT
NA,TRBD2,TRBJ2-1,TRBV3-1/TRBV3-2,CASSPTSGGAGEQFF,TGTGCCAGCAGCCCGACTAGCGGGGGGGCAGGTGAGCAGTTCTTC
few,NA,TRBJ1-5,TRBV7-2,CASSPIRGSNQPQHF,TGTGCCAGCAGTCCTATAAGGGGTAGCAATCAGCCCCAGCATTTT
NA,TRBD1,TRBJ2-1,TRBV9,CASSVVGQGAYNEQFF,TGTGCCAGCAGCGTAGTGGGACAGGGCGCCTACAATGAGCAGTTCTTC
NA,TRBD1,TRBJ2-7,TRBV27,CASSSPGDSDEQYF,TGTGCCAGCAGTTCCCCCGGGGACAGCGACGAGCAGTACTTC
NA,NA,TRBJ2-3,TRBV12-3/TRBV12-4,CASSFSADTQYF,TGTGCCAGCAGTTTTTCGGCAGATACGCAGTATTTT
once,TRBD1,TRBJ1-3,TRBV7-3,CASSTDRGDTIYF,TGTGCCAGCAGCACGGACAGGGGAGACACCATATATTTT
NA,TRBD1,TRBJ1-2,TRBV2,CASRRTGVDGYTF,TGTGCCAGCAGGCGGACAGGGGTGGATGGCTACACCTTC
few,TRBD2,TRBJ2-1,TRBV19,CASSIGAGAGSYNEQFF,TGTGCCAGTAGTATCGGAGCGGGGGCGGGCTCCTACAATGAGCAGTTCTTC
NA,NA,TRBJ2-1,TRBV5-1,CASSLSAADSGGEQFF,TGCGCCAGCAGCTTGTCGGCAGCCGACTCCGGCGGTGAGCAGTTCTTC
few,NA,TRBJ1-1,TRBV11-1,CASSQRAAAEAFF,TGTGCCAGCAGTCAACGGGCGGCGGCTGAAGCTTTCTTT
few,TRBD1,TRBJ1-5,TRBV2,CASSGDRQPQHF,TGTGCCAGCAGTGGGGACAGGCAGCCCCAGCATTTT
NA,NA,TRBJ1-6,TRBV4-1,CASSQVVGANSPLHF,TGCGCCAGCAGCCAAGTGGTGGGAGCGAATTCACCCCTCCACTTT
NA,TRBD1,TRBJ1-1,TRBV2,CANGQAAAFF,TGTGCCAACGGACAGGCGGCAGCTTTCTTT
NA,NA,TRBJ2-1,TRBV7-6,CASSAGTPPVNEQFF,TGTGCCAGCAGCGCCGGGACCCCGCCGGTCAATGAGCAGTTCTTC
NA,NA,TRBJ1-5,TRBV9,CASSGGSERRQPQHF,TGTGCCAGCAGCGGGGGAAGTGAGCGCAGGCAGCCCCAGCATTTT
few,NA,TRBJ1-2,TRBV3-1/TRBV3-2,CASSQEYGYTF,TGTGCCAGCAGCCAGGAATATGGCTACACCTTC
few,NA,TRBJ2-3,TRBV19,CASRTQGGPTDTQYF,TGTGCCAGTAGAACGCAGGGGGGACCCACAGATACGCAGTATTTT
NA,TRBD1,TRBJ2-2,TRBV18,CASSPLGNRGRTGELFF,TGTGCCAGCTCACCACTGGGAAACAGGGGAAGAACCGGGGAGCTGTTTTTT
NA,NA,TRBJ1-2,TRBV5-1,CASSLALGPNYGYTF,TGCGCCAGCAGCTTGGCCCTGGGTCCCAACTATGGCTACACCTTC
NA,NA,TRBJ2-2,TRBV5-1,CASSFRGGPNTGELFF,TGCGCCAGCAGCTTCCGCGGGGGCCCGAACACCGGGGAGCTGTTTTTT
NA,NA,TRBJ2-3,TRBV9,CASTSGGYF,TGTGCCAGCACCTCCGGGGGGTATTTT
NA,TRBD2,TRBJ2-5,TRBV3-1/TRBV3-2,CASNEERGGETQYF,TGTGCCAGCAACGAGGAGAGGGGAGGGGAGACCCAGTACTTC
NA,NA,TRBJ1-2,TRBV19,CASSIENYGYTF,TGTGCCAGTAGTATTGAGAACTATGGCTACACCTTC
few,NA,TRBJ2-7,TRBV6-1,CASSEGTGSYEQYF,TGTGCCAGCAGTGAAGGAACAGGTAGCTACGAGCAGTACTTC
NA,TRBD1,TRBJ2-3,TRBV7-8,CASSLPGTGNTQYF,TGTGCCAGCAGCTTACCAGGGACAGGGAATACGCAGTATTTT
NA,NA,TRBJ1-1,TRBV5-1,CASSLVPGTTTEAFF,TGCGCCAGCAGCTTGGTACCCGGGACAACGACTGAAGCTTTCTTT
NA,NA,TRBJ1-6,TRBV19,CASSILGARNSPLHF,TGTGCCAGTAGTATTCTGGGGGCCAGAAATTCACCCCTCCACTTT
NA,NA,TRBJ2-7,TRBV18,CASSPPGSLNYEQYF,TGTGCCAGCTCTCCCCCAGGAAGCCTCAACTACGAGCAGTACTTC
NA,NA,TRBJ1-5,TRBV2,CASSDAGSQPQHF,TGTGCCAGCAGTGACGCCGGGTCTCAGCCCCAGCATTTT
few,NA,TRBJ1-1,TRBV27,CASSPLGRNTEAFF,TGTGCCAGCAGCCCTCTTGGCAGGAACACTGAAGCTTTCTTT
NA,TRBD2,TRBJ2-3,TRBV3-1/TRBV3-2,CASSLQRGRTDTQYF,TGTGCCAGCAGCTTGCAGCGGGGGCGCACAGATACGCAGTATTTT
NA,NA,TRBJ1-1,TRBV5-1,CASSFSSVSYTEAFF,TGCGCCAGCAGCTTTTCCAGTGTCTCCTACACTGAAGCTTTCTTT
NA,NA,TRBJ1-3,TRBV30,CAWSQGTGNTIYF,TGTGCCTGGTCACAGGGAACTGGAAACACCATATATTTT